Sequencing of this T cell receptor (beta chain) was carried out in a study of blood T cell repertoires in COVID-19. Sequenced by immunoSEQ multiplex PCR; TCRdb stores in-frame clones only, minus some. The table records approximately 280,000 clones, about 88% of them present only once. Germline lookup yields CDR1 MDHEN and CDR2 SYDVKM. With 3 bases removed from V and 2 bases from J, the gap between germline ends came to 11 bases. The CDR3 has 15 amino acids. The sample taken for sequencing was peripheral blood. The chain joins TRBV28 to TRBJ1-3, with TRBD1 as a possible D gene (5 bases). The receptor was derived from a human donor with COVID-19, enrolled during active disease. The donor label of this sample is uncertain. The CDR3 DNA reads TGTGCCAGCAGTTTCCGGCAGGGAACTGGAAACACCATATATTTT. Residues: CASSFRQGTGNTIYF.